The next 6 T cell receptor beta chains were all read from a single sample in a study of T-cell memory formation after mild COVID-19. TCRdb fed the 5' RACE reads into MiXCR, producing one record per CDR3 protein. Of a few hundred thousand distinct CDR3 sequences in the sample, roughly 20% were seen once. Material for sequencing was PBMCs or a T cell subset sorted from them (not recorded which). The receptors originated from a man between 18 and 35 years old who had mild COVID-19 (a few samples of this study predate the infection). Cell type and time point are not known.

This rearrangement joins TRBV12-3 or TRBV12-4 to TRBJ1-6; D gene uncertain. V was shortened by 8 bases and J by 6 bases, with 8 bases between the two germline ends. This CDR3 spans 12 amino acids. CDR3 region: CASARLNSPLHF. The CDR3 nucleotides are TGTGCCAGCGCCCGTCTTAATTCACCCCTCCACTTT.

This clonotype has just a few counts. The chain combines TRBV21-1 with TRBJ1-4; the D call TRBD1 from the table was never checked on the DNA. TRBV21-1 is a known pseudogene. CDR3 size: 14 residues. CDR3 DNA sequence: TGTGCCAGCAACACGACAGGGCTTAATGAAAAACTGTTTTTT. Translated: CASNTTGLNEKLFF.

The chain employs TRBV6-5 and TRBJ1-2; maybe TRBD1 (5 bases). Germline CDR1 MNHEY, CDR2 SVGAGI. V lost 6 bases to trimming and J lost 0 bases, with 14 bases between them. This CDR3 has 15 amino acids. The CDR3 loop reads CASSRPGGANYGYTF. CDR3 in DNA: TGTGCCAGCAGCCGACCGGGGGGTGCTAACTATGGCTACACCTTC.

This clonotype was seen repeatedly, ten times or more. The rearrangement joins TRBV10-3 to TRBJ1-5; D might be TRBD1 (6 bases). V lost 2 bases and J lost 3, with 11 bases in between. CDR3 length: 15 amino acids. From germline, CDR1 is ENHRY and CDR2 SYGVKD. CDR3 region: CAISEPGADNQPQHF. CDR3 nucleotide sequence: TGTGCCATCAGTGAGCCGGGGGCGGACAATCAGCCCCAGCATTTT.

V is TRBV12-3 or TRBV12-4 and J is TRBJ2-7; 7 nucleotides line up with TRBD1. V lost 5 bases, J lost 5 bases, and 12 bases stayed unmatched. The CDR3 extends over 15 amino acids. The CDR3 bases are TGTGCCAGCAGTACGCAGGGACAGACCGGGGACGAGCAGTACTTC. This translates into CASSTQGQTGDEQYF.

The V gene is TRBV30, the J gene TRBJ2-2, with TRBD2 matching 8 bases. The CDR3 spans 15 residues. CDR1 GTSNPN and CDR2 SVGIG come from the germline V gene (reference sequence). V lost 0 bases to trimming and J lost 7 bases; unmatched junction nucleotides: 7. The CDR3 loop is CAWSVSGGPNGELFF. CDR3 DNA: TGTGCCTGGAGTGTTTCGGGGGGGCCTAACGGGGAGCTGTTTTTT. Combining the CDR3 with reference TRBV30 and TRBJ2-2 gives the whole variable domain SQTIHQWPATLVQPVGSPLSLECTVEGTSNPNLYWYRQAAGRGLQLLFYSVGIGQISSEVPQNLSASRPQDRQFILSSKKLLLSDSGFYLCAWSVSGGPNGELFFGEGSRLTVL.